What follows are 3 T cell receptor beta chains derived from one specimen sequenced in a study of blood T cell repertoires in COVID-19. Repertoires were generated with immunoSEQ multiplex PCR, while TCRdb's copy carries only in-frame clones and drops some. Here the sample spans about 310,000 clones, 85% being singletons. The sequenced material came from PBMCs or T cells enriched from blood (not recorded which). Source of these receptors: a woman aged 25 to 39 who had been exposed to COVID-19.

The rearrangement links TRBV28 to TRBJ2-1, with no clear D. CDR3 size: 13 residues. Germline loops: CDR1 MDHEN, CDR2 SYDVKM. V lost 5 bases, J lost 9 bases, and 14 bases lay in between. As DNA, the CDR3 is TGTGCCAGCAGTCTGGGCCCAATGATTGAGCAGTTCTTC. Protein sequence: CASSLGPMIEQFF.

This clone was seen a handful of times. The chain recombines TRBV25-1 with TRBJ2-1, with 8 bases lining up with TRBD1. The CDR3 extends over 15 amino acids. Trimming removed 3 bases from V and 2 bases from J; junction bases left unmatched: 3. Germline CDR1 MGHDK, CDR2 SYGVNS. Here the CDR3 reads CASSDLQGAYNEQFF. The CDR3 DNA reads as TGTGCCAGCAGTGATCTACAGGGGGCCTACAATGAGCAGTTCTTC.

CDR3 region: CASSPQYLQEGYTF. In DNA form, the CDR3 reads TGTGCCAGCTCACCACAATACCTACAGGAAGGCTACACCTTC. This chain links TRBV18 with TRBJ1-2; D perhaps matches TRBD1 (5 bases). This CDR3 region has 14 residues. The germline V gene has CDR1 KGHSH and CDR2 LQKENI. V gave up 1 base and J gave up 8 bases, with 14 bases separating them.